One and the same sample provided the 26 T cell receptor beta chains below, sequenced in a study of blood T cell repertoires in COVID-19. The method was immunoSEQ multiplex PCR; TCRdb's version includes in-frame clones alone and lacks a portion of them. The profile covers 130,000 to 150,000 clones, with just under 85% appearing a single time and under 3% taken by the ten largest. Sequencing was performed on peripheral blood. These receptors were taken from a woman between 40 and 50 years old with active or convalescent COVID-19.

The rearrangement uses TRBV27 and TRBJ2-7, with D tentatively TRBD1 (6 bases). CDR1 and CDR2 (germline): MNHEY, SMNVEV (reference sequence). V dropped 5 bases and J dropped 1 base, with 12 bases sitting between them. The length of the CDR3 is 14 residues. The CDR3 protein is CASSTGRGSYEQYF. As DNA, the CDR3 is TGTGCCAGCAGTACAGGGCGCGGGTCCTACGAGCAGTACTTC.

The chain carries TRBV18 and TRBJ2-1, with TRBD2 identical over 11 bases. Germline-derived CDR1 and CDR2 are KGHSH and LQKENI. The CDR3 covers 15 residues. Trimming cost V 5 bases and J 1 base; bases outside gene matches: 1. The CDR3 DNA reads as TGTGCCAGCTCAAGGACTAGCGGGTCCTACAATGAGCAGTTCTTC. The encoded protein is CASSRTSGSYNEQFF.

This chain uses TRBV13 with TRBJ2-3, with 8 bases lining up with TRBD2. CDR1 and CDR2 (germline): PRHDT, FYEKMQ (reference sequence). This CDR3 comprises 15 residues. V lost 5 bases and J lost 2; bases outside the gene matches: 6. The CDR3 is CASSGTSGNTDTQYF. DNA for the CDR3: TGTGCCAGCAGCGGTACTAGCGGAAACACAGATACGCAGTATTTT. Supplemented by reference TRBV13 and TRBJ2-3, the full variable domain reads AAGVIQSPRHLIKEKRETATLKCYPIPRHDTVYWYQQGPGQDPQFLISFYEKMQSDKGSIPDRFSAQQFSDYHSELNMSSLELGDSALYFCASSGTSGNTDTQYFGPGTRLTVL.

The chain has TRBV20-1 and TRBJ2-7, with 14 bases that match TRBD2. Germline loops: CDR1 DFQATT, CDR2 SNEGSKA (reference sequence). Germline trimming cut 3 bases from V and 5 bases from J; bases unmatched to any gene: 12. CDR3 length: 17 amino acids. CDR3 region: CSASGSGTSGSSNEQYF. For the CDR3, the DNA is TGCAGTGCTAGTGGTTCCGGGACTAGCGGGAGTTCAAACGAGCAGTACTTC.

This clone turned up a few times. The chain is built from TRBV14 and TRBJ1-2, with no clear D. CDR1 and CDR2 (germline): SGHDN, FVKESK. V shed 0 bases and J shed 1 base, with 6 bases lying between them. The CDR3 is made up of 14 amino acids. The CDR3 loop reads CASSQDLFNYGYTF. CDR3 DNA: TGTGCCAGCAGCCAAGACTTGTTTAACTATGGCTACACCTTC.

CDR3 in amino acids: CASSLGPTNTGELFF. The CDR3 DNA reads as TGTGCCAGCAGCTTAGGCCCTACGAACACCGGGGAGCTGTTTTTT. The chain has TRBV7-2 and TRBJ2-2; D is uncertain. Trimming cost V 1 base and J 0 bases, with 6 bases left between them. CDR1 and CDR2 (germline): SGHTA, FQGNSA. There are 15 residues in the CDR3.

CDR3 sequence: CASRHLQGRDTGELFF. DNA of the CDR3: TGTGCCAGCAGACACCTACAGGGGCGAGACACCGGGGAGCTGTTTTTT. V usage is TRBV6-6 and J usage is TRBJ2-2, with 7 bases matching TRBD1. After removal of 6 bases from V and 3 bases from J, the junction contained 10 bases not matched to a gene. Germline CDR1 reads MNHNY; CDR2 reads SVGAGI (reference sequence). The CDR3 totals 16 residues.

This chain joins TRBV4-1 and TRBJ1-4; unclear D gene. Deletions cut 7 bases from V and 0 bases from J, with 15 bases between. The germline CDR1 and CDR2 sequences are MGHRA and YSYEKL. This CDR3 has 16 amino acids. The DNA for the CDR3 is TGCGCCAGCACCAAAAGCGGGATCGCAACTAATGAAAAACTGTTTTTT. Translated, it gives CASTKSGIATNEKLFF.

V and J are TRBV6-5 and TRBJ1-2; no definite D call. Trimming removed 6 bases at V and 4 bases at J, with 18 bases between. Germline values: CDR1 MNHEY, CDR2 SVGAGI. The CDR3 totals 15 residues. The CDR3, as DNA: TGTGCCAGCAGCCTGGAGGGTTCCGGTCGCTATGGCTACACCTTC. Its translation is CASSLEGSGRYGYTF.

The chain links TRBV9 to TRBJ1-5, with D unresolved. The V end lost 3 bases, the J end lost 0 bases, and 4 bases lay between the germline ends. From germline, CDR1 is SGDLS and CDR2 YYNGEE. The CDR3 spans 13 residues. The CDR3 sequence is CASSDNSNQPQHF. The CDR3 DNA sequence: TGTGCCAGCAGCGACAATAGCAATCAGCCCCAGCATTTT.

This chain uses TRBV20-1 with TRBJ2-2, with 9 bases identical to TRBD2. With V trimmed by 3 bases and J by 5 bases, 4 bases remained unmatched. Per the germline V gene, CDR1 is DFQATT and CDR2 is SNEGSKA (reference sequence). The CDR3 extends over 14 amino acids. CDR3 loop: CSASGGRATGELFF. CDR3 nucleotide sequence: TGCAGTGCTAGTGGCGGGAGGGCAACCGGGGAGCTGTTTTTT.

The rearrangement links TRBV27 to TRBJ2-1; 7 positions agree with TRBD2. V shed 2 bases and J 5 bases; nucleotides not matched to a gene: 6. Germline V CDR1 and CDR2: MNHEY, SMNVEV (reference sequence). The CDR3 runs 15 residues. The CDR3 loop reads CASSLRSGKNNEQFF. For the CDR3, the DNA is TGTGCCAGCAGTTTAAGAAGCGGGAAGAACAATGAGCAGTTCTTC.

Only a few counts were recorded for this clone. The chain is built from TRBV9 and TRBJ1-5; 9 bases match TRBD1. V shed 5 bases, J shed 2 bases, and the junction held 5 bases outside the gene matches. The germline gives CDR1 SGDLS, CDR2 YYNGEE. There are 15 residues in the CDR3. The CDR3 loop is CASSLGDRGNQPQHF. CDR3 sequence (DNA): TGTGCCAGCAGTCTCGGGGACAGGGGCAATCAGCCCCAGCATTTT.

This chain's CDR3 is CASSIDPRYSNQPQHF. The CDR3 DNA follows: TGTGCCAGTAGTATAGATCCCAGATATAGCAATCAGCCCCAGCATTTT. The chain carries TRBV19 and TRBJ1-5, with D hard to call. The CDR3 loop spans 16 amino acids. The V gene's germline CDR1 is LNHDA and CDR2 SQIVND (reference sequence). V was shortened by 0 bases and J by 0 bases, with 9 bases between the two germline ends.

This chain links TRBV27 with TRBJ1-2; D is ambiguous. V was trimmed by 11 bases and J by 2 bases, leaving 9 bases between them. This CDR3 comprises 11 residues. Germline CDR1 reads MNHEY; CDR2 reads SMNVEV (reference sequence). CDR3 in amino acids: CAVGRNYGYTF. The CDR3 bases are TGTGCCGTTGGCAGAAACTATGGCTACACCTTC.

The chain has TRBV7-9 and TRBJ2-1; D is possibly TRBD2 (5 bases). The CDR3 spans 14 residues. Germline V gives CDR1 SEHNR, CDR2 FQNEAQ (reference sequence). Trimming removed 8 bases at V and 9 bases at J, with 20 bases between. CDR3 bases: TGTGCCAGCGCCCGGGAAACCTCCATGTCTGAGCAGTTCTTC. Translated: CASARETSMSEQFF.

The chain combines TRBV27 with TRBJ1-4, with a possible D match to TRBD1 (6 bases). The germline V gene encodes CDR1 MNHEY and CDR2 SMNVEV (reference sequence). Trimming left V 6 bases short and J 0 bases short, with 14 bases between. The length of the CDR3 is 16 residues. CDR3 protein: CASSQRSGATNEKLFF. DNA of the CDR3: TGTGCCAGCAGCCAACGTTCAGGGGCAACTAATGAAAAACTGTTTTTT.

This clone was observed a handful of times. The chain couples TRBV29-1 to TRBJ1-2; 7 bases line up with TRBD1. V trimming: 1 base; J trimming: 5 bases; junction bases outside the gene matches: 7. CDR3 length: 14 amino acids. In germline, CDR1 is SQVTM, CDR2 ANQGSEA. CDR3 in amino acids: CSVEGTGIGYGYTF. The CDR3 region has the DNA TGCAGCGTTGAAGGGACAGGTATTGGGTATGGCTACACCTTC. The whole variable domain, filled in from reference TRBV29-1 and TRBJ1-2, reads SAVISQKPSRDICQRGTSLTIQCQVDSQVTMMFWYRQQPGQSLTLIATANQGSEATYESGFVIDKFPISRPNLTFSTLTVSNMSPEDSSIYLCSVEGTGIGYGYTFGSGTRLTVV.

This clone has more than one count but fewer than ten. The V call is TRBV6-6, the J call TRBJ2-7; possible D gene TRBD2, 5 bases. V lost 2 bases to trimming and J lost 2 bases, with 13 bases between them. This CDR3 contains 15 residues. CDR1 MNHNY and CDR2 SVGAGI come from the germline V gene (reference sequence). The CDR3 DNA follows: TGTGCCAGCAGTTACGAGGGCGGCCTACCCTACGAGCAGTACTTC. Translation: CASSYEGGLPYEQYF.

In this sample, this clone turned up a few times. The genes are TRBV7-2 and TRBJ2-1; 8 bases agree with TRBD1. Trimming cost V 9 bases and J 6 bases; bases outside gene matches: 10. The germline gives CDR1 SGHTA, CDR2 FQGNSA. The CDR3 totals 14 residues. The CDR3, as DNA: TGTGCCAGTCATACAGGGGGAGCATTCAATGAGCAGTTCTTC. Protein sequence: CASHTGGAFNEQFF.

This clone was seen just once. The J gene is TRBJ2-3, the V gene TRBV5-5; 9 positions match TRBD2. CDR3 size: 16 residues. Germline V gene sequence: CDR1 SGHKS, CDR2 YYEKEE (reference sequence). V was pared by 0 bases and J by 3 bases, with 5 bases of the junction left unmatched. The CDR3 sequence: CASSLVAGVRTDTQYF. CDR3 in DNA: TGTGCCAGCAGCTTGGTAGCGGGGGTTCGGACAGATACGCAGTATTTT.

The V call is TRBV6-5, the J call TRBJ1-1; D is undetermined. Trimming cost V 4 bases and J 5 bases, with 17 bases left between them. Germline V lookup: CDR1 MNHEY, CDR2 SVGAGI. The CDR3 loop spans 15 amino acids. The CDR3 spells CASSCTNHWWTEAFF. The CDR3 DNA reads TGTGCCAGCAGTTGTACAAATCATTGGTGGACTGAAGCTTTCTTT.

V is TRBV18 and J is TRBJ1-1, with D perhaps TRBD1 (5 bases). The V end was cut by 4 bases, the J end by 11 bases, with 17 bases between. From germline, CDR1 is KGHSH and CDR2 LQKENI. The CDR3 sequence is 13 residues long. CDR3 in amino acids: CASSRVTRGVAFF. The CDR3 DNA is TGTGCCAGCTCACGCGTAACTCGGGGGGTGGCTTTCTTT.

This clone was seen only once. This sequence joins TRBV2 and TRBJ2-6; D is possibly TRBD1 (5 bases). Trimming stripped 5 bases from V and 1 base from J, with 9 bases between. CDR1 and CDR2 (germline): SNHLY, FYNNEI. CDR3 size: 15 residues. CDR3 coding DNA: TGTGCCAGCAGTAGCCAGGGTTCTGGGGCCAACGTCCTGACTTTC. Translation: CASSSQGSGANVLTF.

The CDR3 protein is CASSETGSAPSTDTQYF. DNA of the CDR3: TGTGCCAGCAGCGAAACAGGGAGCGCCCCGAGCACAGATACGCAGTATTTT. The chain recombines TRBV7-2 with TRBJ2-3; a possible D gene is TRBD1 (6 bases). V lost 5 bases and J 0 bases, leaving 18 bases between the germline ends. The CDR3 covers 17 residues. The V gene's germline CDR1 is SGHTA and CDR2 FQGNSA.

The J gene is TRBJ2-5, the V gene TRBV3-1 (or the pseudogene TRBV3-2); D is undetermined. Germline V CDR1 and CDR2: LGHDT, YNNKEL (reference sequence). V shed 0 bases and J shed 9 bases, with 5 bases lying between them. The CDR3 contains 11 residues. Here the CDR3 reads CASSQDSAQYF. Here the CDR3 DNA reads TGTGCCAGCAGCCAAGACTCTGCCCAGTACTTC.